This record concerns one T cell receptor (beta chain) sequence. This CDR3 is 13 amino acids long. CDR1 is GTSNPN and CDR2 is SVGIG in the germline V gene (reference sequence). Trimming cost V 2 bases and J 10 bases; bases outside gene matches: 2. This entry is derived from a study of blood T cell repertoires in COVID-19. Profiled with immunoSEQ multiplex PCR; TCRdb holds only in-frame clones, not every one. The top ten hold around 20% of the sample, which has hundreds of thousands of clones, around four fifths seen once. The sequenced material came from peripheral blood. The gene calls are TRBV30 and TRBJ2-1, with 13 nucleotides matching TRBD2. This receptor was identified in a man aged 30-40 years with active or convalescent COVID-19. CDR3 in DNA: TGTGCCTGGAGTCAGGGACTAGCGGGGGAGCAGTTCTTC. Translation gives CAWSQGLAGEQFF.